The source of this T cell receptor (beta chain) is a study of CD8+CD57+ T cells in acquired aplastic anemia. Genomic DNA constituted the template upon which TCR beta VDJ and CDR3 profiling was performed. TCRdb fed the reads into MiXCR, producing one record per CDR3 protein. The table has 200,000 or so distinct CDR3 sequences, nearly 50% seen once. Whoever was chosen for sequencing had shown CD8+CD57+ cell expansion by flow cytometry. This clonotype came up many times. Its specificity is not known. Per germline, CDR1 SEHNR and CDR2 FQNEAQ (reference sequence). V gave up 1 base and J gave up 13 bases, with 16 bases separating them. The CDR3 extends over 13 amino acids. Study conclusions and caveats: Patients and controls shared fewer than 30 CD8+ CDR3 sequences.

Sample: sorted CD4+, CD8+, or CD8+CD57+ T cells (not recorded which) from PBMCs. The sequence derives from a human donor with aplastic anemia. The chain is built from TRBV7-9 and TRBJ2-5; no reliable D call. In nucleotides, the CDR3 is TGTGCCAGCAGCTTAGTGGCGGCTACCGCGCCGTACTTC. Protein sequence: CASSLVAATAPYF. Supplemented by reference TRBV7-9 and TRBJ2-5, the full variable domain reads DTGVSQNPRHKITKRGQNVTFRCDPISEHNRLYWYRQTLGQGPEFLTYFQNEAQLEKSRLLSDRFSAERPKGSFSTLEIQRTEQGDSAMYLCASSLVAATAPYFGPGTRLLVL.